This T cell receptor (beta chain) was retrieved from a study of T cell changes during pregnancy in multiple sclerosis. Germline CDR1 and CDR2: SGHRS and YFSETQ. The V gene end was trimmed by 5 bases and the J gene end by 2 bases; junction bases not matched to a gene: 8. The CDR3 has 16 residues. Sequencing used immunoSEQ multiplex PCR; TCRdb keeps in-frame clones, though not all of them. The repertoire has roughly 80,000 clones, 90% to 95% of them found once; the top ten carry under 3%. The gene calls are TRBV5-1 and TRBJ1-3; 9 nucleotides match TRBD1. The specimen was peripheral blood, collected in the second trimester of pregnancy. This clonotype was obtained from a female donor with multiple sclerosis, enrolled in a pregnancy study. CDR3 sequence (DNA): TGCGCCAGCAGTACAGGGGGCGTATTGACTGGAAACACCATATATTTT. Residues: CASSTGGVLTGNTIYF.